Sequencing of this T cell receptor beta chain was carried out in a study of T cell clones after liver transplantation. In this sample, this clone turned up once. Its specificity is not known. Study-wide results and caveats: A significant post-transplant drop in circulating graft-donor-reactive CD4 TCRbeta sequences occurred in most of the 8 subjects.

This CDR3 spans 14 amino acids. J was trimmed by 4 bases and V by 4 bases; bases with no gene match: 5. The germline gives CDR1 SGHRS, CDR2 YFSETQ. The protocol was immunoSEQ multiplex PCR, while the TCRdb copy is restricted to in-frame clones and leaves out a portion. The sample yields about 21,000 clones, about 93% seen once. The V and J genes are TRBV5-1 and TRBJ2-7; 10 bases align to TRBD1. The specimen was CD8+ T cells from blood, collected 25 months after liver transplant. The source of this sequence is a human patient who received a liver transplant. Among the T cells, some may be from the graft donor. CDR3 in amino acids: CASSLGQGWYEQYF. The DNA for the CDR3 is TGCGCCAGCAGCCTGGGACAGGGGTGGTACGAGCAGTACTTC. The full variable domain, its missing parts supplied by reference TRBV5-1 and TRBJ2-7, is KAGVTQTPRYLIKTRGQQVTLSCSPISGHRSVSWYQQTPGQGLQFLFEYFSETQRNKGNFPGRFSGRQFSNSRSEMNVSTLELGDSALYLCASSLGQGWYEQYFGPGTRLTVT.